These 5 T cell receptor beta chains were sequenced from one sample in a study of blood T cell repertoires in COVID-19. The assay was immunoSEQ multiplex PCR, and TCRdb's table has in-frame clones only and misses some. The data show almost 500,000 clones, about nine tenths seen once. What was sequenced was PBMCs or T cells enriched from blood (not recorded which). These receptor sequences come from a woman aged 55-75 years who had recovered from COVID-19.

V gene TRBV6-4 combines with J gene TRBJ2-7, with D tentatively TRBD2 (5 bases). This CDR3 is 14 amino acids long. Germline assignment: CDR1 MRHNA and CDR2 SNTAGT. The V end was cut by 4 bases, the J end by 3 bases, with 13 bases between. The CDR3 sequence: CASSGGMKGYEQYV. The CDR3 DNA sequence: TGTGCCAGCAGTGGAGGGATGAAGGGCTACGAGCAGTACGTC.

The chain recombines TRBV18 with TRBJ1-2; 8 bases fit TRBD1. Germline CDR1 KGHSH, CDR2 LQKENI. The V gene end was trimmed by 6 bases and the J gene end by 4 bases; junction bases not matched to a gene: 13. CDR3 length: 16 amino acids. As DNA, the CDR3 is TGTGCCAGCTCTCAAGATCACAGGGGGGGCTTCTATGGCTACACCTTC. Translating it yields CASSQDHRGGFYGYTF.

CDR3 DNA: TGTGCCAGCATAGAGGGAGGCACTGAAGCTTTCTTT. Amino acid sequence: CASIEGGTEAFF. This sequence joins TRBV2 and TRBJ1-1; unclear D gene. Deletions cut 7 bases from V and 4 bases from J, with 10 bases between. Germline V gene sequence: CDR1 SNHLY, CDR2 FYNNEI. There are 12 residues in the CDR3.

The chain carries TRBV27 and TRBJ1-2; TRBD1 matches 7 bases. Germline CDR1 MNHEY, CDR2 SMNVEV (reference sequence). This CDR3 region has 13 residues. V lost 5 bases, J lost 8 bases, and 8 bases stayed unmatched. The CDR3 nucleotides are TGTGCCAGCAGTCCATTACAGGGGAGGGGCTACACCTTC. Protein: CASSPLQGRGYTF.

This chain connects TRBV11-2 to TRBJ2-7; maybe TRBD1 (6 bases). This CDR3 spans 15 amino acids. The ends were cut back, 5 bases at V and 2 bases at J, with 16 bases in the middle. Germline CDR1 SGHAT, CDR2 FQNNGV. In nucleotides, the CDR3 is TGTGCCAGCAGCCAGACCGGACAGACCCCCTACGAGCAGTACTTC. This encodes CASSQTGQTPYEQYF.